This T cell receptor beta chain is from a study of a mutant IDH1 vaccine in newly diagnosed glioma. Time point in this sample: week 35, safety follow-up. In every dose of vaccine, 300 ug of mutant IDH1 20-mer peptide was given alongside topical imiquimod. The CDR3 totals 14 residues. V lost 2 bases, J lost 6 bases, and 13 bases lay in between. In germline, CDR1 is MNHEY, CDR2 SVGAGI. Data came from immunoSEQ multiplex PCR; TCRdb stores just in-frame clones and leaves some out. The data contain 58,000 or so clones, roughly 90% of them singletons. In the case of this clone: Antigen specificity is unknown.

J is TRBJ1-2 and V is TRBV6-5; D not certain. Sequenced here: PBMCs, sampled from a glioma patient whose treatment included an IDH1 peptide vaccine. The clonotype originates from a man aged 35 to 55 with glioma. This CDR3 reads CASSYVGASDGYTF. The CDR3 DNA reads TGTGCCAGCAGTTACGTCGGAGCTTCCGATGGCTACACCTTC.